Below are 14 T cell receptor beta chains sequenced from a single sample in a study of cytomegalovirus exposure and HLA in healthy donors. Primers included in the PCR were 60 Vbeta and 13 Jbeta primers. Assay used: immunoSEQ multiplex PCR; TCRdb lists only in-frame clones, some missing. Among approximately 97,000 clones listed, 79% were seen once. Sequences were obtained from PBMCs. The receptors shown here come from a male donor in good health and CMV-seropositive.

Details on this clone: One end of the junction does not line up with germline, which may come from a read error. CDR3 in amino acids: CASSLSGSQGEQFF. The CDR3 bases are TGTGCTAGCAGCTTAAGCGGGTCGCAGGGCGAGCAGTTCTTC. V usage is TRBV7-7 and J usage is TRBJ2-1, with D tentatively TRBD2 (6 bases). The CDR3 contains 14 residues. CDR1 is SSHAT and CDR2 is FNYEAQ in the germline V gene (reference sequence).

J is TRBJ1-1 and V is TRBV5-1, with TRBD1 matching over 9 bases. The germline gives CDR1 SGHRS, CDR2 YFSETQ. V trimming: 4 bases; J trimming: 6 bases; junction bases outside the gene matches: 7. The CDR3 is 14 amino acids. In nucleotides, the CDR3 is TGCGCCAGCAGCCTCAGACAGGGGGGGGCTGAAGCTTTCTTT. Protein: CASSLRQGGAEAFF.

A few counts support this clone. V usage is TRBV5-1 and J usage is TRBJ2-3; 14 bases are shared with TRBD2. CDR3 length: 15 amino acids. The trim removed 4 bases at V and 5 bases at J, leaving 3 bases unmatched. The V gene's germline CDR1 is SGHRS and CDR2 YFSETQ. CDR3 DNA: TGCGCCAGCAGCGCCGGACTAGCGGGGGGAGATACGCAGTATTTT. Translated: CASSAGLAGGDTQYF.

This clone was observed a handful of times. The chain couples TRBV7-2 to TRBJ1-4; TRBD1 might be the D (5 bases). This CDR3 has 14 residues. Looked up from germline, CDR1 is SGHTA and CDR2 is FQGNSA. Trimming stripped 5 bases from V and 10 bases from J, with 17 bases between. The CDR3 nucleotides read TGTGCCAGCAGCCCTTCCCAGGTCGGGGGAAAACTGTTTTTT. Translating gives CASSPSQVGGKLFF. The full variable domain, with the rest looked up from reference TRBV7-2 and TRBJ1-4, is GAGVSQSPSNKVTEKGKDVELRCDPISGHTALYWYRQSLGQGLEFLIYFQGNSAPDKSGLPSDRFSAERTGGSVSTLTIQRTQQEDSAVYLCASSPSQVGGKLFFGSGTQLSVL.

This chain links TRBV6-1 with TRBJ2-3, with TRBD2 matching over 7 bases. Trimming took 6 bases from V and 6 from J; bases not matched to a gene: 6. The germline CDR1 and CDR2 sequences are MNHNS and SASEGT. The CDR3 length is 13 residues. The CDR3 here is CASRISSGDTQYF. As DNA, the CDR3 is TGTGCCAGCAGGATCTCTAGCGGCGATACGCAGTATTTT.

This chain links TRBV18 with TRBJ1-1; D perhaps matches TRBD1 (6 bases). Trimming stripped 2 bases from V and 4 bases from J, with 11 bases between. The CDR3 is made up of 14 amino acids. Per the germline V gene, CDR1 is KGHSH and CDR2 is LQKENI. The CDR3 DNA reads TGTGCCAGCTCACCAACAGGGTCGACCACTGAAGCTTTCTTT. This gives the protein CASSPTGSTTEAFF.

The chain couples TRBV30 to TRBJ1-1; the match to TRBD1 covers 7 bases. The CDR3 length is 15 residues. Germline V gives CDR1 GTSNPN, CDR2 SVGIG (reference sequence). V dropped 2 bases and J dropped 5; count of bases not matched to a gene: 11. The CDR3 nucleotides are TGTGCCTGGAGTAACAAGGGGGCGCGTGGGACTGAAGCTTTCTTT. Translation: CAWSNKGARGTEAFF.

This clone was counted a single time. This sequence joins TRBV10-1 and TRBJ1-6, with 11 bases matching TRBD1. V trimming: 3 bases; J trimming: 9 bases; junction bases outside the gene matches: 4. The germline V gene has CDR1 WNHNN and CDR2 SYGVQD (reference sequence). The CDR3 is 15 amino acids. The CDR3 nucleotides read TGCGCCAGCAGTGACACGGGGACAGGGGGTTCACCCCTCCACTTT. This translates into CASSDTGTGGSPLHF.

V is TRBV15 and J is TRBJ2-2, with 8 bases aligning to TRBD1. Germline V gene lookup returns CDR1 LNHNV and CDR2 YYDKDF (reference sequence). V shed 0 bases, J shed 1 base, and the junction held 7 bases outside the gene matches. This CDR3 contains 18 residues. CDR3 nucleotides: TGTGCCACCAGCAGAGATGGGGGCGGGACAGGGAACACCGGGGAGCTGTTTTTT. Translating gives CATSRDGGGTGNTGELFF.

This clone was detected only a few times. The rearrangement uses TRBV5-4 and TRBJ2-1; 8 nucleotides line up with TRBD1. Germline V CDR1 and CDR2: SGHNT, YYREEE (reference sequence). The ends lost 5 bases at V and 6 bases at J; junction bases unmatched: 7. The length of the CDR3 is 14 residues. The CDR3 sequence: CASSPTGVGNEQFF. The CDR3 DNA sequence: TGTGCCAGCAGTCCGACAGGGGTGGGCAATGAGCAGTTCTTC. The whole variable domain, filled in from reference TRBV5-4 and TRBJ2-1, reads ETGVTQSPTHLIKTRGQQVTLRCSSQSGHNTVSWYQQALGQGPQFIFQYYREEENGRGNFPPRFSGLQFPNYSSELNVNALELDDSALYLCASSPTGVGNEQFFGPGTRLTVL.

This clone has just one count. The gene calls are TRBV14 and TRBJ2-7; the match to TRBD2 covers 8 bases. The CDR3 runs 13 residues. In germline, CDR1 is SGHDN, CDR2 FVKESK. V lost 4 bases, J lost 7 bases, and 6 bases stayed unmatched. In nucleotides, the CDR3 is TGTGCCAGCAGCCTCGTAGCGGGGAGTGAGCAGTACTTC. Protein: CASSLVAGSEQYF.

In its sample, this clone was seen a few times. The chain employs TRBV5-4 and TRBJ2-5; 7 bases are shared with TRBD1. The trim removed 6 bases at V and 2 bases at J, leaving 4 bases unmatched. CDR1 and CDR2 from the germline V gene are SGHNT and YYREEE (reference sequence). The CDR3 loop spans 13 amino acids. CDR3 in amino acids: CASTKGQQETQYF. DNA of the CDR3: TGTGCCAGCACAAAGGGACAGCAAGAGACCCAGTACTTC.

The rearrangement joins TRBV6-5 to TRBJ2-2; TRBD1 might be the D (5 bases). Per germline, CDR1 MNHEY and CDR2 SVGAGI. The CDR3 is 14 residues long. V gave up 4 bases and J gave up 4 bases, with 10 bases separating them. The CDR3 region is CASSFRGLTGELFF. CDR3 sequence (DNA): TGTGCCAGCAGTTTTAGGGGTCTCACCGGGGAGCTGTTTTTT.

This chain links TRBV30 with TRBJ1-2, with D tentatively TRBD1 (5 bases). The CDR3 is 13 amino acids. Germline loops: CDR1 GTSNPN, CDR2 SVGIG (reference sequence). Trimming stripped 4 bases from V and 2 bases from J, with 11 bases between. Here the CDR3 reads CAWKLEGNYGYTF. The CDR3 DNA reads TGTGCCTGGAAATTGGAGGGGAACTATGGCTACACCTTC.